A selection of T cell receptor beta chains follows, all from one sample in a study of shared clonotypes between healthy human individuals. Using immunoSEQ multiplex PCR, the repertoire was profiled, and TCRdb retains in-frame clones only, with some absent. The sample consists of 2 million to 3 million clones, more than 85% of them appearing once. The source material was naive CD4+ T cells from PBMCs. The receptors here all came from a man between 18 and 29 years old in good health. Some clones in this sample may be carry-over from other donors' samples. Both conserved end residues are part of each CDR3. The D gene is left open where the match is weak. Clone size is given for some rows only: seen once, a few or many times, or a class if the clone is expanded.

DNA	CDR3	size	V	D	J
TGCAGCGCCAGGGGAGGTTTTAGCACAGATACGCAGTATTTT	CSARGGFSTDTQYF	few	TRBV29-1	.	TRBJ2-3
TGTGCCAGCAGTTACTGGGCTGAACAATCCTACGAGCAGTACTTC	CASSYWAEQSYEQYF	.	TRBV6-5	.	TRBJ2-7
TGTGCCAGCAGGGAGGACCCAGGGCCCTACGAGCAGTACTTC	CASREDPGPYEQYF	.	TRBV2	.	TRBJ2-7
TGTGCCAGCAGCTTTGGCGGACTAGCGGGGTACAATGAGCAGTTCTTC	CASSFGGLAGYNEQFF	.	TRBV5-4	TRBD2	TRBJ2-1
TGTGCCAGCAGCGGGAGGGGGAGCACAGATACGCAGTATTTT	CASSGRGSTDTQYF	.	TRBV9	.	TRBJ2-3
TGTGCCAGCAGCGCTAGCGGCAGCTCCTACAATGAGCAGTTCTTC	CASSASGSSYNEQFF	.	TRBV6-1	TRBD2	TRBJ2-1
TGTGCCAGCAGTGAATGGGGAGGGACGCAGTATTTT	CASSEWGGTQYF	.	TRBV25-1	TRBD2	TRBJ2-3
TGTGCCAGCAGTTTATCGTTTACAGGGGGTTCCTACGAGCAGTACTTC	CASSLSFTGGSYEQYF	.	TRBV27	TRBD1	TRBJ2-7
TGTGCCAGTAGTATGGGGCGACCAAGTATTATAGATACGCAGTATTTT	CASSMGRPSIIDTQYF	.	TRBV19	.	TRBJ2-3
TGCGCCAGCAGCTTGGTGGCGGGGAAGGAGACCCAGTACTTC	CASSLVAGKETQYF	.	TRBV5-1	.	TRBJ2-5
TGCAGCGCCACCGTAGGCGAGCAGTACTTC	CSATVGEQYF	.	TRBV29-1	.	TRBJ2-7
TGTGCCAGCAGTTACGACGCGAAAGCTTTCTTT	CASSYDAKAFF	.	TRBV6-5	.	TRBJ1-1
TGTGCCAGCAGTTACTTGGGGGAGGGGCGGCACAATGAGCAGTTCTTC	CASSYLGEGRHNEQFF	once	TRBV6-5	TRBD2	TRBJ2-1
TGTGCCAGCAGAGGAGCGGGAGGGCTTGAGCAGTTCTTC	CASRGAGGLEQFF	.	TRBV6-1	TRBD2	TRBJ2-1
TGTGCCAGCAGCCCCCCAGCCCAGGCAACCGGGACAGGAACCCACGAGCAGTACTTC	CASSPPAQATGTGTHEQYF	.	TRBV28	TRBD1	TRBJ2-7
TGTGCCAGCAGCGCAACGGGACACACAAACACTGAAGCTTTCTTT	CASSATGHTNTEAFF	.	TRBV9	.	TRBJ1-1
TGTGCCAGCAGCTTTCCCCGCGGCAGGGGGAACGAGCAGTACTTC	CASSFPRGRGNEQYF	.	TRBV7-9	TRBD1	TRBJ2-7
TGTGCCAGCAGTAAACGTTCAGGGTCGAACACAGATACGCAGTATTTT	CASSKRSGSNTDTQYF	.	TRBV25-1	.	TRBJ2-3
TGTGCCAGCAGCTTAGAAGGAGAAACTGAAGCTTTCTTT	CASSLEGETEAFF	few	TRBV7-9	.	TRBJ1-1
TGTGCCACCAGCAGCCAGGGACAGTTCAATGAGCAGTTCTTC	CATSSQGQFNEQFF	few	TRBV15	TRBD1	TRBJ2-1
TGCGCCAGCACCCTTGGGGGTTTAGGAAACACTGAAGCTTTCTTT	CASTLGGLGNTEAFF	.	TRBV5-1	.	TRBJ1-1
TGTGCCAGCAGCAGGGTTCCTGGGGCCAACGTCCTGACTTTC	CASSRVPGANVLTF	once	TRBV27	.	TRBJ2-6
TGCGCCAGCAGCCCTTACACCGGGGAGCTGTTTTTT	CASSPYTGELFF	.	TRBV4-1	.	TRBJ2-2
TGTGCCATCAGTGGGGGAATAAAGGGGGACAAAAACATTCAGTACTTC	CAISGGIKGDKNIQYF	.	TRBV10-3	.	TRBJ2-4
TGTGCCAGCGGCCAACAGGGGGCGCGAAGTGGCGAGCAGTACTTC	CASGQQGARSGEQYF	.	TRBV6-6	TRBD1	TRBJ2-7
TGCGCCAGCAGCTTCGCCCTAGCGGATTACAATGAGCAGTTCTTC	CASSFALADYNEQFF	.	TRBV5-1	TRBD2	TRBJ2-1
TGTGCCTGGGGAAAGCTTGGGCAAGCCGGGAGGGGGTCCGGGGAGCTGTTTTTT	CAWGKLGQAGRGSGELFF	.	TRBV30	TRBD2	TRBJ2-2